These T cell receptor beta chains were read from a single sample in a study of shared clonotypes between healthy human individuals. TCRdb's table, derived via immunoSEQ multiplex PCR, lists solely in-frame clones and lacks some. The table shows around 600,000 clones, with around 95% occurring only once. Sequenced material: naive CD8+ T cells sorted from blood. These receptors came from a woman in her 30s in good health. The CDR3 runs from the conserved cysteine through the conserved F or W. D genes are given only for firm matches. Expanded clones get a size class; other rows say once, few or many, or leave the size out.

cdr3_nt: TGCGCCAGCAGCCCCCGGTTAGCGGGATCGTACGAGCAGTACTTC; cdr3_aa: CASSPRLAGSYEQYF; j_call: TRBJ2-7; v_call: TRBV4-1; d_call: TRBD2; clone_size: -
cdr3_nt: TGCGCCAGCAGCATCCTGGGGCGGGAAAGCTCCTACGAGCAGTACTTC; cdr3_aa: CASSILGRESSYEQYF; j_call: TRBJ2-7; v_call: TRBV5-1; d_call: -; clone_size: -
cdr3_nt: TGTGCCAGCAGCTTACCTGAACAGGGGGCTAGTTCCTACGAGCAGTACTTC; cdr3_aa: CASSLPEQGASSYEQYF; j_call: TRBJ2-7; v_call: TRBV11-2; d_call: TRBD1; clone_size: -
cdr3_nt: TGTGCCAGCAGTGAAGAACCAGGGGGATACTCTAGCACAGATACGCAGTATTTT; cdr3_aa: CASSEEPGGYSSTDTQYF; j_call: TRBJ2-3; v_call: TRBV2; d_call: TRBD1; clone_size: -
cdr3_nt: TGTGCCTGGAGCGACACAAACCAGGCCTACGAGCAGTACTTC; cdr3_aa: CAWSDTNQAYEQYF; j_call: TRBJ2-7; v_call: TRBV30; d_call: -; clone_size: -
cdr3_nt: TGCGCCAGCAGTAGAGGCAGGTTCGATCGGGAGCAGTACTTC; cdr3_aa: CASSRGRFDREQYF; j_call: TRBJ2-7; v_call: TRBV5-1; d_call: -; clone_size: once
cdr3_nt: TGTGCCAGCAGCTTATCGGGAGGGAGGAGCACTGAAGCTTTCTTT; cdr3_aa: CASSLSGGRSTEAFF; j_call: TRBJ1-1; v_call: TRBV7-6; d_call: -; clone_size: -
cdr3_nt: TGCAGCGGACTTAACTACGAGCAGTACTTC; cdr3_aa: CSGLNYEQYF; j_call: TRBJ2-7; v_call: TRBV20-1; d_call: -; clone_size: few
cdr3_nt: TGTGCCAGCACCCACCCGACAGGGGGGACGGAGACCCAGTACTTC; cdr3_aa: CASTHPTGGTETQYF; j_call: TRBJ2-5; v_call: TRBV6-5; d_call: TRBD1; clone_size: -
cdr3_nt: TGCAGCGCCGGAGGTGGGACAGGGGTCCACGAGCAGTACTTC; cdr3_aa: CSAGGGTGVHEQYF; j_call: TRBJ2-7; v_call: TRBV29-1; d_call: TRBD1; clone_size: -
cdr3_nt: TGTGCCTGGAGTACTCCGAGGGACATGGTCCCCCAGCATTTT; cdr3_aa: CAWSTPRDMVPQHF; j_call: TRBJ1-5; v_call: TRBV30; d_call: -; clone_size: few
cdr3_nt: TGTGCCAGCAGGGACACTCGAGGCAACAATGAGCAGTTCTTC; cdr3_aa: CASRDTRGNNEQFF; j_call: TRBJ2-1; v_call: TRBV6-1; d_call: -; clone_size: -
cdr3_nt: TGTGCCAGCACCGTCGGGGACCCGACTAATGAAAAACTGTTTTTT; cdr3_aa: CASTVGDPTNEKLFF; j_call: TRBJ1-4; v_call: TRBV9; d_call: -; clone_size: once
cdr3_nt: TGTGCCAGCAGTGGGACCTACGAGCAGTACTTC; cdr3_aa: CASSGTYEQYF; j_call: TRBJ2-7; v_call: TRBV2; d_call: -; clone_size: -
cdr3_nt: TGTGCCAGCAGTTTGGGGGGGAGGACTGAAGCTTTCTTT; cdr3_aa: CASSLGGRTEAFF; j_call: TRBJ1-1; v_call: TRBV27; d_call: -; clone_size: -
cdr3_nt: TGTGCCAGTAGTATCCCCGGGTGGACTGATACGCAGTATTTT; cdr3_aa: CASSIPGWTDTQYF; j_call: TRBJ2-3; v_call: TRBV19; d_call: -; clone_size: -
cdr3_nt: TGTGCCAGTAGTATAGATGTGACTTACGTCAAAAACATTCAGTACTTC; cdr3_aa: CASSIDVTYVKNIQYF; j_call: TRBJ2-4; v_call: TRBV19; d_call: -; clone_size: -
cdr3_nt: TGTGCCTGGAGTGGGGATTGGGGTGAAAATGGCTACACCTTC; cdr3_aa: CAWSGDWGENGYTF; j_call: TRBJ1-2; v_call: TRBV30; d_call: -; clone_size: -
cdr3_nt: TGTGCCAGTAGTATAGGGGGGTTTCGGGAGCAGTTCTTC; cdr3_aa: CASSIGGFREQFF; j_call: TRBJ2-1; v_call: TRBV19; d_call: -; clone_size: -
cdr3_nt: TGTGCCAGCAGCTTACGGGGCACAGATACGCAGTATTTT; cdr3_aa: CASSLRGTDTQYF; j_call: TRBJ2-3; v_call: TRBV13; d_call: -; clone_size: -
cdr3_nt: TGTGCCAGCAGCGGGACGGATAGCAATCAGCCCCAGCATTTT; cdr3_aa: CASSGTDSNQPQHF; j_call: TRBJ1-5; v_call: TRBV2; d_call: -; clone_size: -
cdr3_nt: TGCGCCAGCAGCTTTGGGAATGAGCAGTTCTTC; cdr3_aa: CASSFGNEQFF; j_call: TRBJ2-1; v_call: TRBV5-1; d_call: -; clone_size: once
cdr3_nt: TGTGCCAGCAGCTTAGTCGTGGGGGGCGCCGACGACACTGAAGCTTTCTTT; cdr3_aa: CASSLVVGGADDTEAFF; j_call: TRBJ1-1; v_call: TRBV7-8; d_call: -; clone_size: -
cdr3_nt: TGCGCCAGCAGCTTGTCCTCAGAGTTCTCGAACACTGAAGCTTTCTTT; cdr3_aa: CASSLSSEFSNTEAFF; j_call: TRBJ1-1; v_call: TRBV5-1; d_call: -; clone_size: -